There are a few counts of the clone carrying this T cell receptor beta chain. Its antigen is not known. One end of the junction varies from germline; a read error may be responsible. This CDR3 spans 14 amino acids. The germline gives CDR1 MRHNA, CDR2 SNTAGT. This entry comes from a study of T cells in Graves' hyperthyroidism and ophthalmopathy. Study-wide results and caveats: Most clonotypes expanded in the thyroid (above 0.001) were also present in blood.

Regions amplified from RNA transcripts were the TCR beta CDR3 regions. RT-PCR in the first round (using the HTBI primer set) targeted the TCR CDR3. TCRdb recomputed calls from the multiplex PCR reads with MiXCR, one row per CDR3 protein. Of under 400,000 distinct CDR3 sequences in the sample, roughly 18% are singletons; the top ten hold around a sixth. PBMCs were collected from an approximately 10 ml volume of fresh peripheral blood. The rearrangement uses TRBV6-4 and TRBJ2-2, with a possible D match to TRBD2 (5 bases). The sample comprised blood. This clonotype was sampled from a middle-aged woman with Graves' ophthalmopathy. Here the CDR3 reads CASSDLSDTGELYF. The CDR3 region has the DNA TGTGCCAGCAGTGACTTGAGCGACACCGGGGAGCTGTATTTT.